The clone carrying this T cell receptor beta chain was counted only a few times. The CDR3 extends over 15 amino acids. Germline CDR1 and CDR2: SGDLS and YYNGEE. Trimming pared 0 bases from V and 4 bases from J, leaving 13 bases between. The sample is drawn from a study of T cells after yellow fever vaccination. TCRdb passed the 5' RACE reads through MiXCR, listing each CDR3 protein once. The data hold 250,000 to 400,000 distinct CDR3 sequences, with approximately 4% observed a single time. This sequence originates from a man younger than 30 who received the YFV17D yellow fever vaccine. The input for sequencing was PBMCs, taken 5 days after the yellow fever booster vaccination. The V and J genes are TRBV9 and TRBJ2-5; D is uncertain. CDR3 loop: CASSVDPGPGETQYF. For the CDR3, the DNA is TGTGCCAGCAGCGTAGATCCAGGCCCGGGAGAGACCCAGTACTTC. Complete variable domain (other parts from reference TRBV9 and TRBJ2-5): DSGVTQTPKHLITATGQRVTLRCSPRSGDLSVYWYQQSLDQGLQFLIQYYNGEERAKGNILERFSAQQFPDLHSELNLSSLELGDSALYFCASSVDPGPGETQYFGPGTRLLVL.